This entry describes one T cell receptor (beta chain). What it binds is unknown. The sample belongs to a study of CXCR3-negative and CXCR3-positive naive CD8 T cells. Across the whole study: Summed over all libraries, TRB reads came to about 130 million, with about 1.5 +/- 0.3 million per library. Study observations and caveats: Memory cells showed distinct TRBV-TRBJ patterns, while the two naive subsets matched. The study found CXCR3 expression partially decreased after cryopreservation and ran most assays on fresh PBMCs.

Libraries of TRB cDNA were made by 5' RACE and carried UMIs. TCRdb reprocessed the 5' RACE reads and reports one entry per CDR3 protein, with no DNA. With 35,000 to 50,000 distinct CDR3 sequences in the sample, the ten largest clones hold around 10%. This TCR was sampled from a human donor in good health. Some clones in this sample may be carry-over from other donors' samples. Sequenced material: memory CD8+ T cells from blood.

The CDR3 here is CASSVADNSYEQYF. The chain joins TRBV9 to TRBJ2-7; TCRdb's assignment of TRBD1 cannot be checked, as there is no DNA. This CDR3 is 14 amino acids long. CDR1 SGDLS and CDR2 YYNGEE come from the germline V gene.